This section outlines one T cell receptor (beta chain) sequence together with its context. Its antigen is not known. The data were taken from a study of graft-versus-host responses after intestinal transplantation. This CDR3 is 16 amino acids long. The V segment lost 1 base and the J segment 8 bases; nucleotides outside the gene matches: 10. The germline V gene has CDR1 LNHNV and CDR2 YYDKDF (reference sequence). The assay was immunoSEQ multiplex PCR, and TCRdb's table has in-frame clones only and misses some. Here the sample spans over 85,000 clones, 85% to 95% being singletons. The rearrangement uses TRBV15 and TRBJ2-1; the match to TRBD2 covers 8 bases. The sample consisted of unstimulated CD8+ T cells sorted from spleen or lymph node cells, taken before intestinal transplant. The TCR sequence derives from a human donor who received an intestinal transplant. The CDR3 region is CATSRVRVAGPDEQFF. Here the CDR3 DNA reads TGTGCCACCAGCAGAGTACGGGTAGCGGGACCCGATGAGCAGTTCTTC. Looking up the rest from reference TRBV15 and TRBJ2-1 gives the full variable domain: DAMVIQNPRYQVTQFGKPVTLSCSQTLNHNVMYWYQQKSSQAPKLLFHYYDKDFNNEADTPDNFQSRRPNTSFCFLDIRSPGLGDTAMYLCATSRVRVAGPDEQFFGPGTRLTVL.